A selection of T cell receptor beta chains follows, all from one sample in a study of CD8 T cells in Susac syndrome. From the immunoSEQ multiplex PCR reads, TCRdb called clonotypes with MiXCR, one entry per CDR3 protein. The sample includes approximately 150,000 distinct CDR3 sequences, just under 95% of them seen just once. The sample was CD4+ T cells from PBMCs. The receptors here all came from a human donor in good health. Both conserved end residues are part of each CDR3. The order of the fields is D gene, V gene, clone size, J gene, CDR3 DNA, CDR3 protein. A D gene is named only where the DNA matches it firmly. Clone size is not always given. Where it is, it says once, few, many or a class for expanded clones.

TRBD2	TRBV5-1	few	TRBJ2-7	TGCGCCAGCAGCCCGTCAACTAGCGACCTCTCCTACGAGCAGTACTTC	CASSPSTSDLSYEQYF
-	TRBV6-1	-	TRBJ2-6	TGTGCCAGCAGTCAACGAGGGGCCCTAAACACTGGGGCCAACGTCCTGACTTTC	CASSQRGALNTGANVLTF
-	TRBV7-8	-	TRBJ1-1	TGTGCCAGCAGCTGGGACACGATGAACACTGAAGCTTTCTTT	CASSWDTMNTEAFF
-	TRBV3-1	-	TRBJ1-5	TGTGCCAGCAGCCAAGATGCTGGCCAGCCCCAGCATTTT	CASSQDAGQPQHF
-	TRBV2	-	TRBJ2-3	TGTGCCAGCAGTGATAGGGCCAGCACAGATACGCAGTATTTT	CASSDRASTDTQYF
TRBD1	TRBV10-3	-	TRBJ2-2	TGTGCCATTACCGGGACAGGGCGCACCGGGGAGCTGTTTTTT	CAITGTGRTGELFF
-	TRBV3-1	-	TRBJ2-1	TGTGCCAGCAGCCAAGTTAGGGCGGGGCGAGACAATGAGCAGTTCTTC	CASSQVRAGRDNEQFF
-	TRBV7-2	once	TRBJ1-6	TGTGCCAGCAGCTTAGCTCCCTCACCCCTCCACTTT	CASSLAPSPLHF
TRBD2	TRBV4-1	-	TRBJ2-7	TGCGCCAACAGCCAAGGGATCGGCCTAGCGGCCGAGCAGTACTTC	CANSQGIGLAAEQYF
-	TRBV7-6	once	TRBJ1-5	TGTGCCAGCAGCTTAGGAGGTCTGGGTAGCAGCAATCAGCCCCAGCATTTT	CASSLGGLGSSNQPQHF
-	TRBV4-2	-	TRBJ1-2	TGTGCCAGCAGCCAAGTGGGAGATCTTAACTATGGCTACACCTTC	CASSQVGDLNYGYTF
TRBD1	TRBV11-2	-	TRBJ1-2	TGTGCCAGCAGCCCCCGACAGGGCTGGCTTGGCTACACCTTC	CASSPRQGWLGYTF
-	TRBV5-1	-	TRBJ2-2	TGCGCCAGCAGCCCTGCGGAGGGTTGGACCGGGGAGCTGTTTTTT	CASSPAEGWTGELFF
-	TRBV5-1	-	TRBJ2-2	TGCGCCAGCAGCTTGGTTCCGGGGGAACGCGCCGGGGAGCTGTTTTTT	CASSLVPGERAGELFF
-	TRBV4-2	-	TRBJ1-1	TGTGCCAGCAGCCAAGCCCCCGGGAACACTGAAGCTTTCTTT	CASSQAPGNTEAFF
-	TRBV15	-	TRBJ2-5	TGTGCCACCAGCAGAGACGGGACCCAAGAGACCCAGTACTTC	CATSRDGTQETQYF
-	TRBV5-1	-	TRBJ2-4	TGCGCCAGCAGCTTGGAAGCCTCCCCCATTCAGTACTTC	CASSLEASPIQYF
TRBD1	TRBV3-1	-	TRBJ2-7	TGTGCCAGCAGCCGGACAGGGGGCGCCTTCGAGCAGTACTTC	CASSRTGGAFEQYF
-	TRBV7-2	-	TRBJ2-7	TGTGCCAGCACCGCCTGGGGACCGGCATCCTACGAGCAGTACTTC	CASTAWGPASYEQYF
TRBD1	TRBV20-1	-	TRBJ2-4	TGCAGTGCTGCGGACAGGGGAGACATTCAGTACTTC	CSAADRGDIQYF
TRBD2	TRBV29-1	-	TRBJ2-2	TGCAGCGTTCGGACTAGCGGGGTCACCGGGGAGCTGTTTTTT	CSVRTSGVTGELFF
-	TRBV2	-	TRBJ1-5	TGTGCCAGCAGCGACCACAGCAATCAGCCCCAGCATTTT	CASSDHSNQPQHF
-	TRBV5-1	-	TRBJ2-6	TGCGCCAGCAGCTTTAGGGACTTCCTAGGATATGGGGCCAACGTCCTGACTTTC	CASSFRDFLGYGANVLTF
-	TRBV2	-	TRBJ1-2	TGTGCCAGCAGTGAAAGACAGGCACCGTTGGGGGGCTACACCTTC	CASSERQAPLGGYTF
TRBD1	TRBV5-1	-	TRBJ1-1	TGCGCCAGCAGCAAGGGACAGGGGCCCCCCAACACTGAAGCTTTCTTT	CASSKGQGPPNTEAFF
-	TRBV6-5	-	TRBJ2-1	TGTGCCAGCAGTTCGATCCCGGGATCTTACAATGAGCAGTTCTTC	CASSSIPGSYNEQFF
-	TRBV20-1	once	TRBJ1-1	TGCAGTGCCAGAGGGGCGATTAACACTGAAGCTTTCTTT	CSARGAINTEAFF
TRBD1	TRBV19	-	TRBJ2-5	TGTGCCAGTAGTGAACCGGGACAGGGGAAAGAGACCCAGTACTTC	CASSEPGQGKETQYF
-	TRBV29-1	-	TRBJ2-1	TGCAGCGTTGGAGGGTTTGGGGGGGCCTCAATGGATGAGCAGTTCTTC	CSVGGFGGASMDEQFF
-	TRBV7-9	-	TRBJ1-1	TGTGCCAGCAGCTTAACCCCGGGGGCGGCGGGCACTGAAGCTTTCTTT	CASSLTPGAAGTEAFF
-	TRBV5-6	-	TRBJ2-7	TGTGCCAGCAGCTTGCTGGGGGCGCAGGGGTACGAGCAGTACTTC	CASSLLGAQGYEQYF
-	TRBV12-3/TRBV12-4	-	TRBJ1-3	TGTGCCAGCAGACCTTCTGGAAACACCATATATTTT	CASRPSGNTIYF
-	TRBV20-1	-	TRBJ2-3	TGCAGTGCTAGGATAGGGGGGCTCGATACGCAGTATTTT	CSARIGGLDTQYF
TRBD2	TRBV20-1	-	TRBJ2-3	TGCAGTGCTAGAGATTGGGGACTAGCGGTCACAGATACGCAGTATTTT	CSARDWGLAVTDTQYF
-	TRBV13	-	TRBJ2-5	TGTGCCAGCAGCCCCCGGAGGCACGGAGGCCAAGAGACCCAGTACTTC	CASSPRRHGGQETQYF
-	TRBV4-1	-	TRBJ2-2	TGCGCCAGCAGCCAAGGGTATCTAGCTGTCACCGGGGAGCTGTTTTTT	CASSQGYLAVTGELFF
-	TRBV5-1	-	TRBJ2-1	TGCGCCAGCAACCTAAGGGGGAGCTACAATGAGCAGTTCTTC	CASNLRGSYNEQFF
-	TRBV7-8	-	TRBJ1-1	TGTGCCAGCAGCTTCAATCTGGGGATTAGCCACACTGAAGCTTTCTTT	CASSFNLGISHTEAFF
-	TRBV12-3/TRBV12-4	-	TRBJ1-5	TGTGCCAGCAGTTTATCGGCAGGGAGCAATCAGCCCCAGCATTTT	CASSLSAGSNQPQHF
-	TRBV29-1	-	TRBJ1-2	TGCAGCGCCACGAGGGCGGAATTTGGCTACACCTTC	CSATRAEFGYTF
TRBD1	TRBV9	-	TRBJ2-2	TGTGCCAGCAGCGTTCTCCGGGACAGCATCACCGGGGAGCTGTTTTTT	CASSVLRDSITGELFF
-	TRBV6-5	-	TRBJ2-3	TGTGCCAGCAGCCCCGGGGGGCTCACAGATACGCAGTATTTT	CASSPGGLTDTQYF
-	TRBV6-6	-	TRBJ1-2	TGTGCCAGCAGTCGCAGTCCCGGACAGAGCAACTATGGCTACACCTTC	CASSRSPGQSNYGYTF
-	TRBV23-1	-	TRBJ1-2	TGCGCCAGCAGTCAACCGGCCCCGGGGGGAGCTTCGGGCGGCTACACCTTC	CASSQPAPGGASGGYTF